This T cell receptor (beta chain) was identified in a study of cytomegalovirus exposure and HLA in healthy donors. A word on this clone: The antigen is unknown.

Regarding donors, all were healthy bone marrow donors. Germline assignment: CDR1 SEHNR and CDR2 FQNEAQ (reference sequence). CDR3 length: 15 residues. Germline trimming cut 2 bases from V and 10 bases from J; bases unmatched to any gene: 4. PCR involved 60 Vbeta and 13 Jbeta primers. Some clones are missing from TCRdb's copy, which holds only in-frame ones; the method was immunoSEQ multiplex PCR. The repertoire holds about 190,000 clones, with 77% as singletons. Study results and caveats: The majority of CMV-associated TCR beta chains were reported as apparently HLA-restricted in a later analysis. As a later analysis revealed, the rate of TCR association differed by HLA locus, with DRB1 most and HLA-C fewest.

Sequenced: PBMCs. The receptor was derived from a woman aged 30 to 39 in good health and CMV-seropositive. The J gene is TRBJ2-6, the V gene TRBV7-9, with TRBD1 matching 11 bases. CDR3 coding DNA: TGTGCCAGCAGCTTATGGGGGACAGGGGGAAACGTCCTGACTTTC. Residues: CASSLWGTGGNVLTF. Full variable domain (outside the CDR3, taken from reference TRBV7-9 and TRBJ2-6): DTGVSQNPRHKITKRGQNVTFRCDPISEHNRLYWYRQTLGQGPEFLTYFQNEAQLEKSRLLSDRFSAERPKGSFSTLEIQRTEQGDSAMYLCASSLWGTGGNVLTFGAGSRLTVL.